This TCR beta chain is from a study of radiotherapy plus CTLA-4 blockade in lung cancer. Libraries were prepared by immunoSEQ multiplex PCR; TCRdb keeps only in-frame clonotypes and omits some of them. The sample holds roughly 78,000 clones, 78% seen once. CDR1 SEHNR and CDR2 FQNEAQ come from the germline V gene (reference sequence). CDR3 size: 16 residues. The ends lost 2 bases at V and 3 bases at J; junction bases unmatched: 3. Participants had chemo-refractory metastatic non-small-cell lung cancer and were treated with focal radiation plus ipilimumab CTLA-4 blockade. This clonotype was obtained from a human donor with non-small cell lung cancer who had a complete response to radiotherapy plus ipilimumab. The V call is TRBV7-9, the J call TRBJ2-2; TRBD2 agrees at 10 bases. Here the sequenced sample was peripheral blood, taken from a patient treated with radiotherapy plus ipilimumab. CDR3 sequence reads: CASSLFSGGDTGELFF. As DNA, the CDR3 is TGTGCCAGCAGCTTATTCAGCGGGGGGGACACCGGGGAGCTGTTTTTT.